Each of the 20 T cell receptor beta chains below was sequenced from the same sample in a study of blood T cell repertoires in COVID-19. The method was immunoSEQ multiplex PCR; TCRdb's version includes in-frame clones alone and lacks a portion of them. Of under 350,000 clones listed, 80% to 90% are singletons. The sample was peripheral blood. All receptors come from a middle-aged man with acute or convalescent COVID-19.

This chain joins TRBV5-1 and TRBJ1-2; TRBD1 matches 8 bases. V lost 3 bases, J lost 5 bases, and 3 bases stayed unmatched. The germline V gene has CDR1 SGHRS and CDR2 YFSETQ. This CDR3 contains 13 residues. The CDR3 sequence is CASSSWTGYGYTF. CDR3 in DNA: TGCGCCAGCAGCTCCTGGACAGGGTATGGCTACACCTTC.

The V call is TRBV10-3, the J call TRBJ2-7, with D unclear. The CDR3 covers 15 residues. The germline CDR1 and CDR2 sequences are ENHRY and SYGVKD. Trimming removed 2 bases at V and 3 bases at J, with 14 bases between. Here the CDR3 DNA reads TGTGCCATCAGTGAGAGGTTGAACAGCCGCTACGAGCAGTACTTC. It codes for CAISERLNSRYEQYF.

CDR3 in DNA: TGTGCCAGCAGTACGGGGATAACCACAGATACGCAGTATTTT. This sequence encodes CASSTGITTDTQYF. J is TRBJ2-3 and V is TRBV2; D is perhaps TRBD2 (5 bases). This CDR3 region has 14 residues. Trimming pared 5 bases from V and 2 bases from J, leaving 11 bases between. Germline V lookup: CDR1 SNHLY, CDR2 FYNNEI.

The genes are TRBV30 and TRBJ2-7, with D tentatively TRBD2 (6 bases). The CDR3 is 15 amino acids. The V end lost 3 bases, the J end lost 6 bases, and 21 bases lay between the germline ends. Germline CDR1 is GTSNPN and CDR2 is SVGIG (reference sequence). The CDR3 DNA reads as TGTGCCTGGAGAGACACCGGGACTGGCCTTCGCGAGCAGTACTTC. Its translation is CAWRDTGTGLREQYF.

Only one count was recorded for this clone. The chain has TRBV25-1 and TRBJ2-7, with TRBD1 matching 10 bases. Germline V gene lookup returns CDR1 MGHDK and CDR2 SYGVNS. Trimming cost V 6 bases and J 4 bases; bases outside gene matches: 12. CDR3 length equals 16 residues. As DNA, the CDR3 is TGTGCCAGCAGGGGGAGAACCGGGGGACAGGGGTACGAGCAGTACTTC. Translation: CASRGRTGGQGYEQYF.

V and J are TRBV12-5 and TRBJ2-7, with a tentative D call TRBD2 (5 bases). Germline assignment: CDR1 LGHNT and CDR2 FRNRAP. This CDR3 has 14 residues. V was clipped by 1 base and J by 5 bases, with 12 bases between them. The CDR3 loop is CASGLGGPFDEQYF. CDR3 nucleotides: TGTGCTAGTGGTTTGGGAGGGCCCTTCGACGAGCAGTACTTC.

A word on this clone: Other DNA sequences in this specimen translate into the identical CDR3. The rearrangement links TRBV19 to TRBJ2-7, with TRBD1 matching 7 bases. The CDR3 runs to 13 residues. CDR1 and CDR2 (germline): LNHDA, SQIVND (reference sequence). The J segment lost 3 bases and the V segment lost 5 bases, leaving 4 bases of the junction unmatched. The DNA of the CDR3 is TGTGCCAGTAGTCGGGACAGAGGCTACGAGCAGTACTTC. Protein product: CASSRDRGYEQYF.

The V gene is TRBV2, the J gene TRBJ2-1, with TRBD2 matching 9 bases. Germline V gene data show CDR1 as SNHLY and CDR2 as FYNNEI. The CDR3 length is 16 residues. V dropped 7 bases and J dropped 0; count of bases not matched to a gene: 7. The CDR3 reads CASKRGGGVSYNEQFF. DNA of the CDR3: TGTGCCAGCAAGCGTGGCGGGGGGGTCTCCTACAATGAGCAGTTCTTC.

This clone was detected once. This chain joins TRBV7-2 and TRBJ1-4; 7 bases match TRBD1. V was clipped by 5 bases and J by 3 bases; unmatched bases: 6. Looked up from germline, CDR1 is SGHTA and CDR2 is FQGNSA. The CDR3 is 15 amino acids. The chain's CDR3 is CASSPPGQSNEKLFF. The CDR3 nucleotides are TGTGCCAGCAGCCCCCCGGGACAGTCTAATGAAAAACTGTTTTTT.

This clone has a handful of counts. The rearrangement links TRBV11-3 to TRBJ1-1, with D possibly matching TRBD1 (5 bases). V shed 4 bases and J shed 2 bases, with 8 bases lying between them. The length of the CDR3 is 13 residues. The germline V gene has CDR1 SGHNT and CDR2 YENEEA. The chain's CDR3 is CASSSGLNTEAFF. The CDR3, as DNA: TGTGCCAGCAGCTCGGGACTTAACACTGAAGCTTTCTTT. The complete variable domain, with remaining parts taken from reference TRBV11-3 and TRBJ1-1, reads EAGVVQSPRYKIIEKKQPVAFWCNPISGHNTLYWYLQNLGQGPELLIRYENEEAVDDSQLPKDRFSAERLKGVDSTLKIQPAELGDSAVYLCASSSGLNTEAFFGQGTRLTVV.

The chain links TRBV5-1 to TRBJ2-7; 10 nucleotides line up with TRBD2. The germline gives CDR1 SGHRS, CDR2 YFSETQ. The CDR3 contains 15 residues. The J segment lost 3 bases and the V segment lost 2 bases, leaving 5 bases of the junction unmatched. This CDR3 reads CASSFSSGGYYEQYF. CDR3 bases: TGCGCCAGCAGCTTTTCTAGCGGGGGTTACTACGAGCAGTACTTC.

V and J are TRBV5-1 and TRBJ2-1; D perhaps matches TRBD1 (5 bases). The CDR3 has 15 residues. The ends were cut back, 0 bases at V and 6 bases at J, with 13 bases in the middle. Per germline, CDR1 SGHRS and CDR2 YFSETQ. The DNA of the CDR3 is TGCGCCAGCAGCTTGGTCCGACAGTCCCTCAATGAGCAGTTCTTC. Amino acid sequence: CASSLVRQSLNEQFF.

The V and J genes are TRBV7-9 and TRBJ2-3; 10 bases are a match to TRBD2. V gave up 1 base and J gave up 3 bases; unmatched junction bases: 7. The V gene's germline CDR1 is SEHNR and CDR2 FQNEAQ (reference sequence). The CDR3 loop spans 17 amino acids. In DNA form, the CDR3 reads TGTGCCAGCAGCTTAGGATCTACTAGCGGGGAGACAGATACGCAGTATTTT. Amino acid sequence: CASSLGSTSGETDTQYF.

The gene calls are TRBV6-5 and TRBJ2-1, with D tentatively TRBD2 (6 bases). V lost 6 bases, J lost 12 bases, and 18 bases lay in between. The CDR3 sequence is 13 residues long. Germline CDR1 MNHEY, CDR2 SVGAGI. The CDR3 nucleotides are TGTGCCAGCAGCGGGGGTGGCGAAATCGGGCAGTTCTTC. Encoded protein: CASSGGGEIGQFF.

The chain couples TRBV12-3 or TRBV12-4 to TRBJ2-2; D is ambiguous. V was clipped by 6 bases and J by 5 bases, with 10 bases between them. The CDR3 loop spans 13 amino acids. In DNA form, the CDR3 reads TGTGCCAGCAGCCTGACTGTTACCGGGGAGCTGTTTTTT. Translating gives CASSLTVTGELFF.

This chain uses TRBV4-1 with TRBJ1-5, with TRBD1 as a possible D gene (5 bases). The V end was cut by 5 bases, the J end by 4 bases, with 18 bases between. Looked up from germline, CDR1 is MGHRA and CDR2 is YSYEKL. This CDR3 has 16 amino acids. CDR3: CASSFSEGRGNQPQHF. The CDR3 DNA follows: TGCGCCAGCAGCTTTTCCGAGGGGAGGGGTAATCAGCCCCAGCATTTT.

V and J are TRBV6-2 or TRBV6-3 and TRBJ2-7; D uncertain. The CDR3 loop spans 11 amino acids. Looked up from germline, CDR1 is MNHEY and CDR2 is SVGEGT. Trimming left V 6 bases short and J 5 bases short, with 8 bases between. CDR3 DNA sequence: TGTGCCAGCAGCCTCTACGACGAGCAGTACTTC. Translation gives CASSLYDEQYF.

The chain has TRBV3-1 (or the pseudogene TRBV3-2) and TRBJ1-2, with TRBD1 as a possible D gene (5 bases). Trimming shortened V by 3 bases and J by 3 bases, and 17 bases separated the two germline ends. The CDR3 runs to 16 residues. From germline, CDR1 is LGHDT and CDR2 YNNKEL (reference sequence). The CDR3 DNA is TGTGCCAGCAGCCAGGGCCGGGGGGATTGGGACTATGGCTACACCTTC. It specifies CASSQGRGDWDYGYTF.

The chain has TRBV29-1 and TRBJ2-7; D gene unclear. The V and J ends lost 5 bases and 3 bases respectively, with 8 bases between them. The germline CDR1 and CDR2 sequences are SQVTM and ANQGSEA. The CDR3 contains 11 residues. CDR3 region: CSVRQIYEQYF. The CDR3 bases are TGCAGCGTTAGACAAATCTACGAGCAGTACTTC.

This clone was seen once. V is TRBV24-1 and J is TRBJ2-3; D remains unclear. CDR1 and CDR2 from the germline V gene are KGHDR and SFDVKD. There are 12 residues in the CDR3. Trimming removed 1 base from V and 6 bases from J, with 4 bases in between. The CDR3 reads CATSDFVDTQYF. DNA for the CDR3: TGTGCCACCAGTGATTTCGTGGATACGCAGTATTTT.